Listed below are T cell receptor beta chains from one sample, sequenced in a study of T cells in Graves' hyperthyroidism and ophthalmopathy. TCRdb analysed the multiplex PCR reads with MiXCR anew, one entry per CDR3 protein. Of under 400,000 distinct CDR3 sequences in the sample, less than 20% were seen once. What was sequenced was blood. The origin of the receptors is a woman aged 40 to 50 with Graves' ophthalmopathy. The CDR3 runs from the conserved cysteine through the conserved F or W. D genes are given only for firm matches. Only part of the rows carry a size: once, few, many, or a class if the clone is expanded.

>TRBV9|many|TRBJ2-7|TRBD1
CASSRGQGKSYEQYF
TGTGCCAGCAGCCGTGGACAGGGTAAATCCTACGAGCAGTACTTC
>TRBV28|many|TRBJ2-1|TRBD1
CASTPGGSYNEQFF
TGTGCCAGCACTCCAGGGGGCTCCTACAATGAGCAGTTCTTC
>TRBV6-5|-|TRBJ2-7|TRBD1
CASSYFGTGGGEQYF
TGTGCCAGCAGTTACTTCGGGACAGGGGGCGGAGAGCAGTACTTC
>TRBV12-3/TRBV12-4|many|TRBJ2-5|-
CASSFMGAQYF
TGTGCCAGCAGTTTTATGGGGGCCCAGTACTTC
>TRBV20-1|-|TRBJ1-5|-
CSARVTMDQPQHF
TGCAGTGCTAGAGTTACTATGGATCAGCCCCAGCATTTT
>TRBV12-3/TRBV12-4|few|TRBJ1-1|-
CASTRAGGNTEAFF
TGTGCCAGCACCAGAGCAGGAGGGAACACTGAAGCTTTCTTT
>TRBV29-1|many|TRBJ2-2|TRBD2
CSVAPRGGTGELFF
TGCAGCGTCGCGCCCCGCGGGGGCACCGGGGAGCTGTTTTTT
>TRBV28|-|TRBJ2-7|-
CASSLTLRASEQYF
TGTGCCAGCAGTTTAACGTTGAGGGCGTCCGAGCAGTACTTC
>TRBV18|many|TRBJ2-1|-
CASSPGDARTEQFF
TGTGCCAGCTCACCAGGGGACGCCCGTACAGAGCAGTTCTTC
>TRBV6-1|few|TRBJ1-1|-
CASRVRGNTEAFF
TGCGCCAGCAGAGTCAGGGGGAACACTGAAGCTTTCTTT